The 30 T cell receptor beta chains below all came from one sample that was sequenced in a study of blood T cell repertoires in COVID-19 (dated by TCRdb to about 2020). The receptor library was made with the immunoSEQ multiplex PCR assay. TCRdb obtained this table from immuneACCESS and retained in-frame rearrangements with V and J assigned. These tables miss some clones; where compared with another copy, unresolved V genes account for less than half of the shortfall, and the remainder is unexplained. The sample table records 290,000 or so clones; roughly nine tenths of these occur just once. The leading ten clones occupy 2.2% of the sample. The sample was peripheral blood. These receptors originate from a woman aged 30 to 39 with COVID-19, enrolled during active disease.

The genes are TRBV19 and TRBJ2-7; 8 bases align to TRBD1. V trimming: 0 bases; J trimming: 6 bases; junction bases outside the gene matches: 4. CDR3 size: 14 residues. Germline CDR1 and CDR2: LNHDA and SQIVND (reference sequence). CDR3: CASSIDPGGSEQYF. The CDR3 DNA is TGTGCCAGTAGTATAGATCCAGGGGGCAGCGAGCAGTACTTC.

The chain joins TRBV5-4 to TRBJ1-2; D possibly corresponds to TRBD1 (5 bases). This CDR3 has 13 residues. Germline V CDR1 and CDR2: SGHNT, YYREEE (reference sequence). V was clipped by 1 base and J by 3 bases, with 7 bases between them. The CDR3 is CASSLSRDYGYTF. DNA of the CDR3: TGTGCCAGCAGCTTGAGCAGGGACTATGGCTACACCTTC.

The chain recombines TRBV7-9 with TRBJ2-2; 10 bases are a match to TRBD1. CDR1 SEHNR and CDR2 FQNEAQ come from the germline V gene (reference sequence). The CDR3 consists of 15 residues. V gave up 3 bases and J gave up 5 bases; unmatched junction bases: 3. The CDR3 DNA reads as TGTGCCAGCAGCTTCGGGGGACAGGGGACCGGGGAGCTGTTTTTT. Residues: CASSFGGQGTGELFF.

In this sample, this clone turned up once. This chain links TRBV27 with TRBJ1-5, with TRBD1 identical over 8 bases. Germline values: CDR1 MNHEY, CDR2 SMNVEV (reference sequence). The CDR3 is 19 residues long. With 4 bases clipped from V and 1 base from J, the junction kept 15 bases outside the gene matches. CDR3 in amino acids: CASSSRRQGLGSSNQPQHF. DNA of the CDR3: TGTGCCAGCAGTTCCAGAAGACAGGGGCTCGGATCGAGCAATCAGCCCCAGCATTTT.

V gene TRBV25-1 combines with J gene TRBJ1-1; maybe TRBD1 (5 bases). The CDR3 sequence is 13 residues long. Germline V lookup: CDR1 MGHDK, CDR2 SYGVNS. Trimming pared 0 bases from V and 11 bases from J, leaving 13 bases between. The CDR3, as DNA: TGTGCCAGCAGTGAATATGTGGCAGGGTTGGCTTTCTTT. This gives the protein CASSEYVAGLAFF.

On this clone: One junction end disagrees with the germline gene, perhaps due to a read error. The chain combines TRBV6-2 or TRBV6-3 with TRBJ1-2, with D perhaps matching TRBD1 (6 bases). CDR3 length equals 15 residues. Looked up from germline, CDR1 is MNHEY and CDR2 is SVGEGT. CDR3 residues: CASSNSAQGIYGYTF. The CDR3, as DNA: TGTGCCAGCAGTAACTCGGCACAGGGCATCTATGGCTACACCTTC.

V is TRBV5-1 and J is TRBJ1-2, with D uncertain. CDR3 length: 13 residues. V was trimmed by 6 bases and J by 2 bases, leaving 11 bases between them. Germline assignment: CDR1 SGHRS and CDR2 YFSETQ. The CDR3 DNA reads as TGCGCCAGCACACTCCAGGCGAACTATGGCTACACCTTC. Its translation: CASTLQANYGYTF. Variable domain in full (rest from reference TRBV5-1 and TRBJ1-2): KAGVTQTPRYLIKTRGQQVTLSCSPISGHRSVSWYQQTPGQGLQFLFEYFSETQRNKGNFPGRFSGRQFSNSRSEMNVSTLELGDSALYLCASTLQANYGYTFGSGTRLTVV.

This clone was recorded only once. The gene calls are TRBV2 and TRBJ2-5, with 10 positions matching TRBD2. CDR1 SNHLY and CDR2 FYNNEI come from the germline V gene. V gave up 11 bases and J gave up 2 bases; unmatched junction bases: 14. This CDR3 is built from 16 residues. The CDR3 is CAGGLAGDLGQETQYF. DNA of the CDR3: TGTGCCGGTGGCCTAGCGGGAGATCTGGGACAAGAGACCCAGTACTTC.

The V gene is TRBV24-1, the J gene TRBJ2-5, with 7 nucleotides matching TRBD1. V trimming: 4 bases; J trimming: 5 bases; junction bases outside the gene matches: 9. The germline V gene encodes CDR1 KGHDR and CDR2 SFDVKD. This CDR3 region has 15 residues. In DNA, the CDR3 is TGTGCCACCAGTGACCTGACAGGGTTTCAGGAGACCCAGTACTTC. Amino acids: CATSDLTGFQETQYF.

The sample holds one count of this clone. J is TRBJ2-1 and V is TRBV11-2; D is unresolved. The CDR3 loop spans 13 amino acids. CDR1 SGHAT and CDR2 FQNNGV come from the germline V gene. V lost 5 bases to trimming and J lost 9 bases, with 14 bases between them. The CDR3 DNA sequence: TGTGCCAGCAGCCCCCCGGGTGGAATTGAGCAGTTCTTC. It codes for CASSPPGGIEQFF.

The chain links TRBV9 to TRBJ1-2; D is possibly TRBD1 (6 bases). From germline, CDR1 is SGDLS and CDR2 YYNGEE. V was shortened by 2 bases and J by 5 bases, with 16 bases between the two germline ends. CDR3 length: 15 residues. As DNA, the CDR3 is TGTGCCAGCAGCGTCGCCGACAGGAACCCATATGGCTACACCTTC. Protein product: CASSVADRNPYGYTF.

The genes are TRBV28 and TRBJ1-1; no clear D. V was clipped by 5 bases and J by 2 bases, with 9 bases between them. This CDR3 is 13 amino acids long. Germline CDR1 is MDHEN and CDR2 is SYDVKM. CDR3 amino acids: CASSQLINTEAFF. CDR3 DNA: TGTGCCAGCAGTCAACTTATAAACACTGAAGCTTTCTTT.

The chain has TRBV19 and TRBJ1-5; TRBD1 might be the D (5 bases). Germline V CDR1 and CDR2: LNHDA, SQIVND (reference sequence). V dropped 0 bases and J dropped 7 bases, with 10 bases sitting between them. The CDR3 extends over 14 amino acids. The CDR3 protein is CASSIDSGHQPQHF. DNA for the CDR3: TGTGCCAGTAGTATAGACTCAGGACACCAGCCCCAGCATTTT.

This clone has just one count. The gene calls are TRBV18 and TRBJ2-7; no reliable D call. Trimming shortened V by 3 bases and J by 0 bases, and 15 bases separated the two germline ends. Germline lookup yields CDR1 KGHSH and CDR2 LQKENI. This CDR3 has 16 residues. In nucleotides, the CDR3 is TGTGCCAGCTCACCTGGTGCGGTTAAACTCTCCTACGAGCAGTACTTC. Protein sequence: CASSPGAVKLSYEQYF.

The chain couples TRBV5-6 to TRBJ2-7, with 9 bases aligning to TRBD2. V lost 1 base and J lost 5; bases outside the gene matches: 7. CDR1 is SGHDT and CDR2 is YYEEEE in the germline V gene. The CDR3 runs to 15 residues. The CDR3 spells CASSLLASGINEQYF. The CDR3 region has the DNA TGTGCCAGCAGCTTGTTAGCTAGCGGGATTAACGAGCAGTACTTC.

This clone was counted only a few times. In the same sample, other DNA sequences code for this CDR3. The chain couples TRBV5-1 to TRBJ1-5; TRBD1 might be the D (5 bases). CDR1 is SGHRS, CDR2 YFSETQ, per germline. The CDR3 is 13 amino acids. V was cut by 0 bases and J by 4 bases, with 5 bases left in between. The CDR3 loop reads CASSLAGNQPQHF. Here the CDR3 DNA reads TGCGCCAGCAGCTTGGCAGGGAATCAGCCCCAGCATTTT.

Written as DNA, the CDR3 is TGTGCCAGCAGCTTGGACAGTACCTATGGCTACACCTTC. Protein: CASSLDSTYGYTF. The gene calls are TRBV5-4 and TRBJ1-2; D is uncertain. The V end lost 0 bases, the J end lost 4 bases, and 7 bases lay between the germline ends. Looked up from germline, CDR1 is SGHNT and CDR2 is YYREEE (reference sequence). The CDR3 runs 13 residues.

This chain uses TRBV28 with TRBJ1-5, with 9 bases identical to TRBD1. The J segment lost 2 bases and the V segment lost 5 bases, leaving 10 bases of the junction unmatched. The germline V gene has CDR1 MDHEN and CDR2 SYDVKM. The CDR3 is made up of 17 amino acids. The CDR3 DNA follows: TGTGCCAGCAGTGCGTACAAACAGGGGGCCGGCAATCAGCCCCAGCATTTT. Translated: CASSAYKQGAGNQPQHF.

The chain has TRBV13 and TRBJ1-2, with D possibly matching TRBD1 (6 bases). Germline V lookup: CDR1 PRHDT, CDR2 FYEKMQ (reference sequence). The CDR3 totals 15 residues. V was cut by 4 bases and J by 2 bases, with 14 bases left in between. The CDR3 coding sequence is TGTGCCAGCAGCTCCCCAGACAGGATCAACTATGGCTACACCTTC. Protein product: CASSSPDRINYGYTF.

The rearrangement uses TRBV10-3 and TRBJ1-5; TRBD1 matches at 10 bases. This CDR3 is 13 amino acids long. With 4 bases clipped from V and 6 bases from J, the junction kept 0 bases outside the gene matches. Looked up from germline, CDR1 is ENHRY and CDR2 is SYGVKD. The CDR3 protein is CAISGTGGQPQHF. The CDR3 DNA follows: TGTGCCATCAGTGGGACAGGGGGTCAGCCCCAGCATTTT.

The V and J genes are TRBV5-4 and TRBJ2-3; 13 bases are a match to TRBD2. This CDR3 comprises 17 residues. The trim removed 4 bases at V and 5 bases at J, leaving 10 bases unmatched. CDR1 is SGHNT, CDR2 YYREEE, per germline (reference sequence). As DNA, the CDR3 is TGTGCCAGCAGCCTCGGACTAGCGGGAGCAGTGGGAGATACGCAGTATTTT. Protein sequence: CASSLGLAGAVGDTQYF. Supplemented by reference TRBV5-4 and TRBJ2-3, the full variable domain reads ETGVTQSPTHLIKTRGQQVTLRCSSQSGHNTVSWYQQALGQGPQFIFQYYREEENGRGNFPPRFSGLQFPNYSSELNVNALELDDSALYLCASSLGLAGAVGDTQYFGPGTRLTVL.

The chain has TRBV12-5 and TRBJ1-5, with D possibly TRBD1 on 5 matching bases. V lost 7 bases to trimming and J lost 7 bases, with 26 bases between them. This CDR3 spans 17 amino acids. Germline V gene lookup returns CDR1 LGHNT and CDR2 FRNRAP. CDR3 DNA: TGTGCTAGTGCCCTTGGATGGGGCGGGGAGTTCTTCCAGCCCCAGCATTTT. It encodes CASALGWGGEFFQPQHF.

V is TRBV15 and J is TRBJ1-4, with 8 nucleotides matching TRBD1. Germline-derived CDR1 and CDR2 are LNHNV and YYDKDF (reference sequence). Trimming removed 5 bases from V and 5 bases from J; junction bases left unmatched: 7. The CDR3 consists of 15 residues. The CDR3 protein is CATSGRQGRNEKLFF. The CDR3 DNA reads TGTGCCACCAGCGGAAGACAGGGGAGGAATGAAAAACTGTTTTTT.

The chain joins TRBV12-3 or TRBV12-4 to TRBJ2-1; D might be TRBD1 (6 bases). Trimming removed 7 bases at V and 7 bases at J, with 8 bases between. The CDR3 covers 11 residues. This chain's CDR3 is CASKRGNEQFF. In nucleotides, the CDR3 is TGTGCCAGCAAAAGGGGGAATGAGCAGTTCTTC.

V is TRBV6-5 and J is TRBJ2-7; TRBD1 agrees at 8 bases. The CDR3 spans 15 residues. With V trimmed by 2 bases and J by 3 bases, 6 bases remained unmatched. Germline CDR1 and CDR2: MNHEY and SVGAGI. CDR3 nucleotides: TGTGCCAGCAGTTACGACAGGGGCGTCGGCTACGAGCAGTACTTC. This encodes CASSYDRGVGYEQYF.

The CDR3 nucleotides are TGTGCCAGCAGCGTCTACGGGACTAGCGGTACCTACGAGCAGTACTTC. Translating gives CASSVYGTSGTYEQYF. The chain links TRBV7-9 to TRBJ2-7; 11 bases fit TRBD2. Trimming at V came to 5 bases and at J to 2 bases, leaving 8 bases not matched to a gene. Germline-derived CDR1 and CDR2 are SEHNR and FQNEAQ (reference sequence). The CDR3 extends over 16 amino acids.

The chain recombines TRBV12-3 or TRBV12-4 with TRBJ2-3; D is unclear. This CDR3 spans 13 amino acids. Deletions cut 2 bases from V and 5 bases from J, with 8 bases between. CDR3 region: CASSLFSGDTQYF. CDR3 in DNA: TGTGCCAGCAGTTTATTCTCAGGAGATACGCAGTATTTT.

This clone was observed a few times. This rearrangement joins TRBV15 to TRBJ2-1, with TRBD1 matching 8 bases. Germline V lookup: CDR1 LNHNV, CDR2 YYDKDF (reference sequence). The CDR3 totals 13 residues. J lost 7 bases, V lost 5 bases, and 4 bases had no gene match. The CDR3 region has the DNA TGTGCCACCAGCGGTGACAGGGGTAATGAGCAGTTCTTC. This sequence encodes CATSGDRGNEQFF.

The CDR3 sequence is CASSATSGRQETQYF. The CDR3 DNA is TGCGCCAGCAGCGCTACTAGCGGGAGGCAAGAGACCCAGTACTTC. This sequence joins TRBV10-1 and TRBJ2-5; TRBD2 agrees at 12 bases. The V segment lost 6 bases and the J segment 2 bases; nucleotides outside the gene matches: 4. The CDR3 spans 15 residues. Germline loops: CDR1 WNHNN, CDR2 SYGVQD (reference sequence).

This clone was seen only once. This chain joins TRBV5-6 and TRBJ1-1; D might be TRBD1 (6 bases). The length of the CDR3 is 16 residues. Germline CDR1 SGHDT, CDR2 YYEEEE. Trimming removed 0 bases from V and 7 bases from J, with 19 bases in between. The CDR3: CASSLVVQGGLFEAFF. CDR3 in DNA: TGTGCCAGCAGCTTGGTGGTACAGGGCGGTCTTTTTGAAGCTTTCTTT.